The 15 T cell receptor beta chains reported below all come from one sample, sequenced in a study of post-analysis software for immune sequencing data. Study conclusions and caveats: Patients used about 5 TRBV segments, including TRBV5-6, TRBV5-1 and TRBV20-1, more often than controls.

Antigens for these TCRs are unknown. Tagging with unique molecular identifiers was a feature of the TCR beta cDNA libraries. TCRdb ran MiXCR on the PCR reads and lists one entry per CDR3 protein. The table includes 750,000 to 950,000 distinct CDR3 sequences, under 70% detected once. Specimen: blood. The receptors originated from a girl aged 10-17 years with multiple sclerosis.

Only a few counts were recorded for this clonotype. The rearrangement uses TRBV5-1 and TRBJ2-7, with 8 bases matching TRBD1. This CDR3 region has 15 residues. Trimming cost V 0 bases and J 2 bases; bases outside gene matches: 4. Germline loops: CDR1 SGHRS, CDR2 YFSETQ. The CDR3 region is CASSLGLDRAYEQYF. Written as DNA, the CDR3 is TGCGCCAGCAGCTTGGGGCTGGACAGGGCCTACGAGCAGTACTTC.

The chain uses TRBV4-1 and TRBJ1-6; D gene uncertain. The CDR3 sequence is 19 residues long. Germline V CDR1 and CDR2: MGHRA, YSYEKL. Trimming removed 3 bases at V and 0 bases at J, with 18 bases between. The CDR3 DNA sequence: TGCGCCAGCAGCCAGACTTACCGAACAGTAAGCTCCTATAATTCACCCCTCCACTTT. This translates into CASSQTYRTVSSYNSPLHF.

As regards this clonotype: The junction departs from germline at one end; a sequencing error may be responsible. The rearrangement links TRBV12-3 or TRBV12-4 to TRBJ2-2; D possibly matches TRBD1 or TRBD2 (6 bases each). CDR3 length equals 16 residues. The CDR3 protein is CASRWRTGGRTGELFF. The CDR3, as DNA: TGTGCCAGCAGATGGAGGACCGGGGGCCGGACCGGAGAGCTGTTTTTT.

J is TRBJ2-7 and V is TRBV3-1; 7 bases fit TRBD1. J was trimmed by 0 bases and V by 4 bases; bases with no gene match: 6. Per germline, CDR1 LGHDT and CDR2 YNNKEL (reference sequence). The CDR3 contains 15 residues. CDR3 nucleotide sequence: TGTGCCAGCAGCCTCACCACAGGGGTCTCCTACGAGCAGTACTTC. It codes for CASSLTTGVSYEQYF.

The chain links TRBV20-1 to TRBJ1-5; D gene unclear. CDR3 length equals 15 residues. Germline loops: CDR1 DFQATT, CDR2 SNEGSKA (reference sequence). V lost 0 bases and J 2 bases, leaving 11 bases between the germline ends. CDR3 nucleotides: TGCAGTGCTAGAGATGGGCCCTCCGGCAATCAGCCCCAGCATTTT. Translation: CSARDGPSGNQPQHF.

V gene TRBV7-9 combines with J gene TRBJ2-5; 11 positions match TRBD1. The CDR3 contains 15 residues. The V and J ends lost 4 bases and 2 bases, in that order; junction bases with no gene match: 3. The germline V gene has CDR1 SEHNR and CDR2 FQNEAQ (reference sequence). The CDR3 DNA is TGTGCCAGCAGCTCGGACAGGGGGCATCAAGAGACCCAGTACTTC. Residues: CASSSDRGHQETQYF.

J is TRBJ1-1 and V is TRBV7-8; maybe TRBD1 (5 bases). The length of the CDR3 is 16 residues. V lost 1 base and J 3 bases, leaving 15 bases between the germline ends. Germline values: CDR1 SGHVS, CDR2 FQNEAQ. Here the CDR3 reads CASSLVSGPLHTEAFF. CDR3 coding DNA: TGTGCCAGCAGCTTAGTATCGGGACCGCTTCACACTGAAGCTTTCTTT.

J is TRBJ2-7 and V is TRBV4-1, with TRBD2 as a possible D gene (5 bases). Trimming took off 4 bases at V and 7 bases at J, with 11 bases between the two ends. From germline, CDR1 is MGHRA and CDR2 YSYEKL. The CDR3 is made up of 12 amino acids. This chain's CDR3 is CASSLPTGEQYF. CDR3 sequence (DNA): TGCGCCAGCAGCCTCCCGACGGGGGAGCAGTACTTC.

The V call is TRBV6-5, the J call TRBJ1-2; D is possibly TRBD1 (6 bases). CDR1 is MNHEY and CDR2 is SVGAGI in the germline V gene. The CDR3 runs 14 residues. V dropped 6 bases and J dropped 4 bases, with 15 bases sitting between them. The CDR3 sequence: CASRSLGGAYGYTF. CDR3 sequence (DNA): TGTGCCAGCAGGTCTTTAGGGGGGGCCTATGGCTACACCTTC.

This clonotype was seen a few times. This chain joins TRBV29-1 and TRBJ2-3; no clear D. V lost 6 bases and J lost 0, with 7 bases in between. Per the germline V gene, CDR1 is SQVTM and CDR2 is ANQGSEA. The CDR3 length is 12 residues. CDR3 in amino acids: CSVGYSTDTQYF. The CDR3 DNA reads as TGCAGCGTCGGGTATAGCACAGATACGCAGTATTTT.

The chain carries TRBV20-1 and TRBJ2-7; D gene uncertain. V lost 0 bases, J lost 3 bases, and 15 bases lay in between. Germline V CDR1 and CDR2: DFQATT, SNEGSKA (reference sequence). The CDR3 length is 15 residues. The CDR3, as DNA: TGCAGTGCTAGAGATTTGGCGGACCCGGGCTACGAGCAGTACTTC. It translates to CSARDLADPGYEQYF.

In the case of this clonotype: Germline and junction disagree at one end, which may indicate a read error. The CDR3 DNA sequence: TGCAGCGTTGAATGGGGGACGGCAAACATTGAAGCTTTCTTT. It codes for CSVEWGTANIEAFF. The genes are TRBV29-1 and TRBJ1-1, with D possibly matching TRBD1 (5 bases). The CDR3 is 14 amino acids. Germline V gene data show CDR1 as SQVTM and CDR2 as ANQGSEA.

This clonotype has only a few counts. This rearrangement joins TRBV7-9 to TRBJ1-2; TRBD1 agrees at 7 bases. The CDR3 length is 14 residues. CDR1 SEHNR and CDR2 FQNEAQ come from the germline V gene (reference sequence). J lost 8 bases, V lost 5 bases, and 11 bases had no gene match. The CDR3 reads CASSNQTQGGGYTF. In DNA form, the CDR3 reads TGTGCCAGCAGCAACCAGACCCAGGGGGGCGGCTACACCTTC.

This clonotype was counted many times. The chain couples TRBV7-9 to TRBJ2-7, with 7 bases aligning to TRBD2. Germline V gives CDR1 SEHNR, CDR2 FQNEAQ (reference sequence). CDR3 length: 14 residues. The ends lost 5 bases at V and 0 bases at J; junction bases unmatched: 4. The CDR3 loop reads CASSARGSSYEQYF. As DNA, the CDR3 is TGTGCCAGCAGCGCCCGCGGGAGCTCCTACGAGCAGTACTTC.

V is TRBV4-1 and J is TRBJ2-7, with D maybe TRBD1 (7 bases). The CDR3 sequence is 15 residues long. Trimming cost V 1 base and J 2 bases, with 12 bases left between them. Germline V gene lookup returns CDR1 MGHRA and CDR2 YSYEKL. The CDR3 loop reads CASSQGRDRAYEQYF. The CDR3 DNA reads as TGCGCCAGCAGCCAAGGGCGGGACAGAGCCTACGAGCAGTACTTC.